These 9 T cell receptor beta chains were sequenced from one sample in a study of molecular identifiers for immune sequencing clone quantification. TCRdb fed the PCR reads into MiXCR, producing one record per CDR3 protein. The sample yields about 500,000 distinct CDR3 sequences, 25% seen once. Sequences were obtained from naive CD8+ T cells from blood, with Jurkat cell RNA spiked in. This sample's subset: FACS-sorted CD8+CD4-CCR7+CD45RA+ naive T cells. Source of these receptors: a human donor in good health. Some libraries in this study had Jurkat cell RNA spiked in.

This clonotype came up many times. The CDR3 is CASSYPGYQETQYF. For the CDR3, the DNA is TGTGCCAGCAGTTACCCCGGGTACCAAGAGACCCAGTACTTC. This chain joins TRBV6-6 and TRBJ2-5, with D unresolved. This CDR3 has 14 residues. Germline-derived CDR1 and CDR2 are MNHNY and SVGAGI (reference sequence). V dropped 2 bases and J dropped 0 bases, with 7 bases sitting between them.

This sequence joins TRBV7-9 and TRBJ2-7, with 9 bases fitting TRBD2. With V trimmed by 5 bases and J by 5 bases, 19 bases remained unmatched. CDR1 is SEHNR and CDR2 is FQNEAQ in the germline V gene (reference sequence). This CDR3 comprises 18 residues. The CDR3 nucleotides are TGTGCCAGCAGCCCACCCGTGGAAAAAGCGGGAGGTATGGACGAGCAGTACTTC. This encodes CASSPPVEKAGGMDEQYF.

This chain connects TRBV7-3 to TRBJ1-1; TRBD1 is a possible D gene (5 bases). Trimming left V 5 bases short and J 2 bases short, with 9 bases between. The CDR3 runs 13 residues. Germline V CDR1 and CDR2: SGHTA, FQGTGA. The chain's CDR3 is CASSDSGNTEAFF. The DNA of the CDR3 is TGTGCCAGCAGCGACAGCGGAAACACTGAAGCTTTCTTT.

The V gene is TRBV12-3 or TRBV12-4, the J gene TRBJ1-1; D perhaps matches TRBD1 (6 bases). This CDR3 spans 14 amino acids. Trimming took off 5 bases at V and 4 bases at J, with 14 bases between the two ends. CDR3 nucleotide sequence: TGTGCCAGCAGTCAACTGTACAGGGCCACTGAAGCTTTCTTT. The encoded protein is CASSQLYRATEAFF.

The chain employs TRBV10-3 and TRBJ2-3, with 11 bases fitting TRBD1. The V gene's germline CDR1 is ENHRY and CDR2 SYGVKD. V lost 4 bases and J lost 6; bases outside the gene matches: 9. The CDR3 has 16 residues. CDR3: CAISAGTGGWTDTQYF. DNA for the CDR3: TGTGCCATCAGTGCCGGGACAGGGGGTTGGACGGATACGCAGTATTTT.

Concerning this clonotype itself: The germline gene is not matched at one end of the junction; a read error may be the cause. The chain's CDR3 is CASRDTGAMNTDAFF. DNA for the CDR3: TGCGCCAGCCGCGATACGGGCGCCATGAACACTGACGCTTTCTTT. V is TRBV4-3 and J is TRBJ1-1; D unresolved. The CDR3 spans 15 residues. Germline CDR1 is LGHNA and CDR2 is YSLEER.

For the CDR3, the DNA is TGTGCCAGCAGTTCCTACAGGGAACTCTATGGCTACACCTTC. Encoded protein: CASSSYRELYGYTF. The chain links TRBV28 to TRBJ1-2; a possible D gene is TRBD1 (6 bases). The CDR3 is made up of 14 amino acids. Trimming removed 4 bases at V and 4 bases at J, with 13 bases between. Germline lookup yields CDR1 MDHEN and CDR2 SYDVKM.

This clonotype has a handful of counts. This rearrangement joins TRBV27 to TRBJ2-1; D is unresolved. With 2 bases removed from V and 8 bases from J, the gap between germline ends came to 13 bases. This CDR3 contains 14 residues. In germline, CDR1 is MNHEY, CDR2 SMNVEV (reference sequence). CDR3 amino acids: CASSLLGGSHEQFF. The CDR3 nucleotides are TGTGCCAGCAGTTTACTAGGTGGCTCCCATGAGCAGTTCTTC.

CDR3 DNA sequence: TGTGCCAGCAGTTCGACTAGCGGGGGCTCCACAGATACGCAGTATTTT. Translated, it gives CASSSTSGGSTDTQYF. The chain links TRBV27 to TRBJ2-3, with TRBD2 identical over 12 bases. Germline lookup yields CDR1 MNHEY and CDR2 SMNVEV (reference sequence). The CDR3 covers 16 residues. V lost 4 bases to trimming and J lost 2 bases; unmatched junction nucleotides: 4.